This T cell receptor (beta chain) stems from a study of blood T cells in healthy people across ages (dated by TCRdb to between 2014 and 2016). Looking at the study overall: In model experiments, template switching captured roughly one uniquely barcoded TCR beta cDNA molecule for every two T cells. The study measured age-related changes in TCR beta repertoire diversity using deep sequencing normalized with unique cDNA molecular identifiers. The donors were divided into four age groups: young (average around 17 years), middle-aged (about 40), aged (approximately 62) and long-lived (roughly 82). The study analyzed two additional independent replicas of 1 million unique cDNA reads from the same blood draw for two donors, one aged 18 to 30 and one aged 80 or older. Points the paper makes about the study in general: Estimates of total diversity from one million sequenced T cells were regarded as lower bounds and underestimates. Compared with the aged group, the long-lived group had more naive CD4+ T cells, fewer expanded clones and increased TCR diversity, a pattern suggesting age selection. The CMV infection status of donors was not known, potentially confounding age-related changes in expanded clonotypes. Observed TCR beta diversity correlated strongly with the percentage of naive T cells measured by flow cytometry. Since profiling was done on bulk unsorted PBMCs, naive and antigen-experienced compartments could not be conclusively compared. As age increased, observed TCR beta diversity per million T cells dropped in a roughly linear way, and a significant reduction was already evident by age approximately 40.

The library was made by 5' RACE. The run used an Illumina HiSeq 2500. The second PCR ran for roughly 6 to 11 cycles and used a J-beta primer mix along with a sample-barcoded 5' primer. A unique molecular identifier was introduced onto each TCR beta cDNA molecule by a template-switch 5' adaptor carrying 12 random nucleotides. Each sample yielded at least 3 million CDR3-containing paired-end reads. First-strand cDNA was synthesized from all RNA with the Mint cDNA synthesis kit, primed by a TRBC-specific oligonucleotide. All cDNA was treated with uracil-DNA glycosylase and then went through a first 18-cycle PCR with the universal primers M1SS and BC2_uni_R. The authors' pipeline ran thus. For normalization, 1 million high-quality reads were randomly selected from each sample, with every read carrying a distinct molecular identifier. Reads with shared molecular identifiers were discarded instead of being binned into consensus sequences. CDR3 identification, clonotype clustering and error correction used MiTCR with a Q25 quality threshold and the strictest error-elimination algorithm. A nonparametric unseen species model with Euler transformation was used to estimate lower-bound total TCR beta diversity. TCRdb ran its own pipeline on the public reads, namely fastp trimming at Q25 and MiXCR clone calling, and kept in-frame beta chains. Rows merge per CDR3 protein into single entries with the most common DNA and genes. The V and J calls come from TCRdb's annotation, not from the publication. The sample profile shows just under 550,000 distinct CDR3 sequences; around 24% of them were found once. 8.5% to 9.5% of the sample belongs to the ten largest clones.

The donors were roughly 39 Caucasian individuals from Russia, aged 6 to 90 years, who were systemically healthy. Each donor gave around 9.9 milliliters of peripheral blood, collected into EDTA-treated Vacutainer tubes. Ficoll-Paque density-gradient centrifugation was used to isolate PBMCs, with at least 6 million obtained per sample. Trizol reagent was used to extract total RNA from PBMCs, with at least 6 micrograms per sample. For every donor, an aliquot of PBMCs went through flow cytometry to measure the percentages of naive CD45RAhigh/CD27high T cells. From a lookup of the germline V gene (reference sequence), CDR1 and CDR2 are MNHNY and SVGAGI. Trimming costs V 8 bases and J 6 bases, and their ends lie 11 bases apart. Measured from the cysteine to the phenylalanine, the CDR3 is 11 residues long. Of the read, only the CDR3 DNA is kept; its 33 bases are in frame from base 1. This clonotype was picked up a small number of times. Its antigen is not yet known. One base away there is no much larger clone; base qualities are not given.

These data are also associated with another study on T cells of mothers and their children. Drawing on the second study: The donors were nine systemically healthy Caucasian individuals, made up of three mothers and their six children. cDNA synthesis consumed the entire amount of extracted RNA, loaded at about 1.6 ug RNA in each 15 ul reaction. Sample barcodes and 2-4 random nucleotides were added via the M1S primer in the second PCR. Each mother yielded over 8.5 million TCR beta CDR3 reads and each child 2.5 million to 3.5 million reads. In both related and unrelated pairs, thymic selection shapes the output of TCR recombination in a similar way, with inherited differences having only a minor effect. Normalized repertoire overlap in related mother-child pairs was always slightly higher than in unrelated mother-child pairs, but the difference was never significant. No persistent microchimeric T cell clones were found, with a detection sensitivity of around 100 clones per million clonotypes. Deep NGS was used in the study to compare the TCR beta repertoires of mothers and children and to look for features that separate related mother-child pairs from unrelated individuals. The mean age was 40 +/- 4 years for the mothers and approximately 11 +/- 4 years for the children. Libraries were sequenced on Illumina HiSeq 2000 with 100+100 nt paired-end reads after adapter ligation with NEBNext reagents. To prevent cross-contamination, the mother and child libraries were prepared a month apart and were sequenced in separate runs. Between 500,000 and 2,000,000 distinct TCR beta clonotypes were identified per donor. Naive TCR beta clonotypes were estimated from low-frequency clonotypes matched to each donor's FACS-determined naive share, without sorting.

Sequencing was performed on blood. Recombination linked TRBV6-6 to TRBJ2-7; the D gene is possibly TRBD1 or TRBD2, each agreeing over 5 bases. The TCR sequence derives from a boy under 18 in good health. This receptor has the CDR3 CASGTGFEQYF. The bases are TGTGCCAGCGGGACGGGGTTCGAGCAGTACTTC.